Below are 23 T cell receptor beta chains sequenced from a single sample in a study of identical twins. MiXCR, applied by TCRdb to the 5' RACE reads, yields one record per CDR3 protein. This sample has more than 400,000 distinct CDR3 sequences, with roughly 15% found just once. These same records also appear under a second study, on yellow fever vaccine responses in identical twins.

Sequencing was performed on CD4+ T cells sorted from blood. Every receptor here comes from a woman between 18 and 30 years old in good health.

V gene TRBV10-3 combines with J gene TRBJ1-2; TRBD1 might be the D (5 bases). There are 14 residues in the CDR3. Germline CDR1 is ENHRY and CDR2 is SYGVKD. V was clipped by 0 bases and J by 4 bases, with 9 bases between them. The CDR3 DNA reads TGTGCCATCAGTGAGTCGGGCAGGGCCTATGGCTACACCTTC. This translates into CAISESGRAYGYTF.

This clonotype has only a few counts. J is TRBJ1-6 and V is TRBV12-5, with TRBD1 matching over 7 bases. The junction had 13 bases not matched to a gene; V was cut back by 2 bases and J by 0 bases. The germline gives CDR1 LGHNT, CDR2 FRNRAP. The CDR3 length is 20 residues. CDR3 bases: TGTGCTAGTGGTTTGCCACAGCCGACAGGGCGCAGCTCCTATAATTCACCCCTCCACTTT. It specifies CASGLPQPTGRSSYNSPLHF.

This chain links TRBV2 with TRBJ2-2, with 11 bases aligning to TRBD2. The CDR3 sequence is 16 residues long. V was clipped by 0 bases and J by 4 bases; unmatched bases: 1. Germline loops: CDR1 SNHLY, CDR2 FYNNEI. The CDR3 reads CASSEASGRATGELFF. In DNA form, the CDR3 reads TGTGCCAGCAGTGAAGCTAGCGGGAGGGCCACCGGGGAGCTGTTTTTT.

There are a few counts of this clonotype. The chain recombines TRBV15 with TRBJ2-3, with a possible D match to TRBD1 (6 bases). In germline, CDR1 is LNHNV, CDR2 YYDKDF (reference sequence). Trimming shortened V by 0 bases and J by 3 bases, and 10 bases separated the two germline ends. CDR3 length: 15 amino acids. The CDR3 nucleotides are TGTGCCACCAGCAGAGATGTCAGGGGAACAGATACGCAGTATTTT. It specifies CATSRDVRGTDTQYF.

V is TRBV19 and J is TRBJ1-6; a possible D gene is TRBD1 (6 bases). This CDR3 region has 16 residues. V lost 9 bases and J 0 bases, leaving 15 bases between the germline ends. Per the germline V gene, CDR1 is LNHDA and CDR2 is SQIVND (reference sequence). Here the CDR3 DNA reads TGTGCCAGCAATAAGGGGGGGAGCTCCTATAATTCACCCCTCCACTTT. Translated: CASNKGGSSYNSPLHF.

V and J are TRBV5-1 and TRBJ1-1; no clear D gene. The V end lost 7 bases, the J end lost 2 bases, and 9 bases lay between the germline ends. The CDR3 runs to 12 residues. Germline CDR1 and CDR2: SGHRS and YFSETQ. The CDR3 DNA is TGCGCCAGCGGCGACCGAAACACTGAAGCTTTCTTT. Protein sequence: CASGDRNTEAFF.

The chain is built from TRBV10-3 and TRBJ1-4, with TRBD1 identical over 8 bases. Germline V gene data show CDR1 as ENHRY and CDR2 as SYGVKD. The ends lost 6 bases at V and 8 bases at J; junction bases unmatched: 14. There are 16 residues in the CDR3. The CDR3 coding sequence is TGTGCCATCAGAAGAGGGACAGGTCACGACGGGGAAAAACTGTTTTTT. Its protein product is CAIRRGTGHDGEKLFF.

This clonotype has more than one count but fewer than ten. This chain links TRBV3-1 with TRBJ2-3; D may correspond to TRBD1 or TRBD2 (5 bases each). Germline V gene sequence: CDR1 LGHDT, CDR2 YNNKEL (reference sequence). The V gene lost 1 base and the J gene lost 2 bases, with 16 bases spanning the gap. CDR3 size: 17 residues. The chain's CDR3 is CASSQVGVGIATDTQYF. The CDR3 DNA sequence: TGTGCCAGCAGCCAAGTGGGGGTCGGGATCGCCACAGATACGCAGTATTTT.

At least ten counts were recorded for this clonotype. In nucleotides, the CDR3 is TGTGCCAGCAGTTTTGGCAGCTTAAACACCATATATTTT. This encodes CASSFGSLNTIYF. This chain links TRBV12-3 or TRBV12-4 with TRBJ1-3; D gene uncertain. Trimming cost V 3 bases and J 6 bases, with 9 bases left between them. The CDR3 contains 13 residues.

The chain joins TRBV3-1 to TRBJ2-1, with 13 bases that match TRBD2. Germline V gene data show CDR1 as LGHDT and CDR2 as YNNKEL (reference sequence). Trimming cost V 0 bases and J 5 bases; bases outside gene matches: 7. The CDR3 spans 18 residues. The CDR3, as DNA: TGTGCCAGCAGCCAAGACTTAACTAGCGGGAGGGCCCACAATGAGCAGTTCTTC. Translation gives CASSQDLTSGRAHNEQFF.

This clonotype was observed a few times. This chain uses TRBV6-5 with TRBJ1-5, with D possibly matching TRBD1 (5 bases). CDR1 is MNHEY and CDR2 is SVGAGI in the germline V gene. The CDR3 length is 14 residues. V dropped 2 bases and J dropped 4 bases, with 9 bases sitting between them. The CDR3 coding sequence is TGTGCCAGCAGTTACGCGGGGCTAAATCAGCCCCAGCATTTT. Its protein is CASSYAGLNQPQHF.

This clonotype was counted many times. The J gene is TRBJ2-5, the V gene TRBV24-1; 10 nucleotides line up with TRBD2. The CDR3 spans 16 residues. From germline, CDR1 is KGHDR and CDR2 SFDVKD. V trimming: 0 bases; J trimming: 2 bases; junction bases outside the gene matches: 2. As DNA, the CDR3 is TGTGCCACCAGTGATTTGGGACTAGCGGATCAAGAGACCCAGTACTTC. Translated: CATSDLGLADQETQYF.

This clonotype showed up just a few times. The chain is built from TRBV3-1 and TRBJ2-3; 8 bases match TRBD2. V lost 3 bases, J lost 4 bases, and 9 bases stayed unmatched. Germline loops: CDR1 LGHDT, CDR2 YNNKEL (reference sequence). The CDR3 loop spans 16 amino acids. The CDR3 is CASSHLSGGPSDTQYF. DNA of the CDR3: TGTGCCAGCAGCCATCTTTCGGGGGGGCCATCAGATACGCAGTATTTT.

This clonotype was detected many times. V gene TRBV29-1 combines with J gene TRBJ2-1; a possible D gene is TRBD1 (5 bases). This CDR3 spans 10 amino acids. The V gene lost 3 bases and the J gene lost 12 bases, with 9 bases spanning the gap. Germline assignment: CDR1 SQVTM and CDR2 ANQGSEA. CDR3 residues: CSVDRTSQFF. The CDR3 DNA reads TGCAGCGTTGATAGGACATCGCAGTTCTTC.

This clonotype has just a few counts. The J gene is TRBJ1-2, the V gene TRBV7-9; no clear D. CDR1 is SEHNR and CDR2 is FQNEAQ in the germline V gene (reference sequence). V was trimmed by 4 bases and J by 4 bases, leaving 16 bases between them. This CDR3 has 15 amino acids. CDR3: CASSSGGSRAYGYTF. In DNA, the CDR3 is TGTGCCAGCAGCTCAGGTGGCAGCCGGGCCTATGGCTACACCTTC.

The chain is built from TRBV19 and TRBJ2-7; 15 positions agree with TRBD2. Trimming removed 4 bases from V and 4 bases from J; junction bases left unmatched: 2. Germline CDR1 reads LNHDA; CDR2 reads SQIVND (reference sequence). The CDR3 contains 15 residues. CDR3 residues: CASSTGLAGGYEQYF. CDR3 nucleotide sequence: TGTGCCAGTAGTACGGGACTAGCGGGGGGATACGAGCAGTACTTC.

This clonotype has ten or more counts. This rearrangement joins TRBV5-1 to TRBJ2-7, with a weak D call TRBD1 (6 bases). CDR1 and CDR2 (germline): SGHRS, YFSETQ. V was pared by 4 bases and J by 2 bases, with 13 bases between. The CDR3 loop spans 14 amino acids. The CDR3 DNA reads as TGCGCCAGCAGCCGACAGGACCCAACCTACGAGCAGTACTTC. Amino acid sequence: CASSRQDPTYEQYF.

The rearrangement links TRBV9 to TRBJ1-1; tentatively, D is TRBD1 (5 bases). CDR1 and CDR2 from the germline V gene are SGDLS and YYNGEE. The germline V and J ends were trimmed by 0 bases and 5 bases, with 11 bases remaining between them. This CDR3 is built from 14 residues. The CDR3 DNA follows: TGTGCCAGCAGCGTAGCTGGGGGGAGTACTGAAGCTTTCTTT. It is translated as CASSVAGGSTEAFF.

This clonotype was recorded a few times. This chain links TRBV28 with TRBJ1-2, with 10 bases lining up with TRBD1. The CDR3 is 17 residues long. J lost 0 bases, V lost 6 bases, and 10 bases had no gene match. Germline CDR1 MDHEN, CDR2 SYDVKM. In DNA form, the CDR3 reads TGTGCCAGCAGCAAGACAGGGGGCGAAGGGTCTAACTATGGCTACACCTTC. The encoded protein is CASSKTGGEGSNYGYTF.

This clonotype was observed a few times. As DNA, the CDR3 is TGTGCCAGCAGTTTCGGAGCTAGCGGGGGGGTCACAGATACGCAGTATTTT. Translation: CASSFGASGGVTDTQYF. The genes are TRBV12-3 or TRBV12-4 and TRBJ2-3, with 12 positions matching TRBD2. The V gene end was trimmed by 3 bases and the J gene end by 2 bases; junction bases not matched to a gene: 6. The CDR3 has 17 amino acids.

In this sample, this clonotype turned up a few times. CDR3 loop: CSAIGTGTEAFF. As DNA, the CDR3 is TGCAGTGCCATTGGGACGGGCACTGAAGCTTTCTTT. The chain carries TRBV20-1 and TRBJ1-1; D might be TRBD1 (5 bases). Germline values: CDR1 DFQATT, CDR2 SNEGSKA (reference sequence). V lost 6 bases to trimming and J lost 4 bases, with 12 bases between them. The length of the CDR3 is 12 residues.

This clonotype was seen only a few times. The CDR3 region is CASSRTGLNEQYF. For the CDR3, the DNA is TGTGCCAGCAGCAGGACAGGGCTAAACGAGCAGTACTTC. J is TRBJ2-7 and V is TRBV7-8; TRBD1 matches at 8 bases. Per the germline V gene, CDR1 is SGHVS and CDR2 is FQNEAQ. The CDR3 is made up of 13 amino acids. With 5 bases clipped from V and 5 bases from J, the junction kept 5 bases outside the gene matches. Full variable domain (outside the CDR3, taken from reference TRBV7-8 and TRBJ2-7): GAGVSQSPRYKVAKRGQDVALRCDPISGHVSLFWYQQALGQGPEFLTYFQNEAQLDKSGLPSDRFFAERPEGSVSTLKIQRTQQEDSAVYLCASSRTGLNEQYFGPGTRLTVT.

V is TRBV3-1 and J is TRBJ1-2, with D perhaps matching TRBD1 (5 bases). This CDR3 has 15 amino acids. Germline V gene lookup returns CDR1 LGHDT and CDR2 YNNKEL (reference sequence). Between the trimmed V and J ends, which lost 1 base and 2 bases, there was a span of 11 bases. CDR3 sequence: CASSQGTGLNYGYTF. For the CDR3, the DNA is TGTGCCAGCAGCCAAGGTACAGGACTAAACTATGGCTACACCTTC.